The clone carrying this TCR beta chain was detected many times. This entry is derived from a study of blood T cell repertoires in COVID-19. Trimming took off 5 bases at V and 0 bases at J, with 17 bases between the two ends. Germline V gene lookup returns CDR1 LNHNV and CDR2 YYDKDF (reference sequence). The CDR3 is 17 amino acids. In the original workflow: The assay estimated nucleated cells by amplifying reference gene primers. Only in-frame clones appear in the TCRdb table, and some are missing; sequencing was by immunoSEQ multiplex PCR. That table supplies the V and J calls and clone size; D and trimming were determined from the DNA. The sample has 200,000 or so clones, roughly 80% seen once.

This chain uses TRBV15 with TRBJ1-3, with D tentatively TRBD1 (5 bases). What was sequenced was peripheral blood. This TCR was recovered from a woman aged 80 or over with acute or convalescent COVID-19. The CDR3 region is CATSAGGLPISGNTIYF. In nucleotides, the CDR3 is TGTGCCACCAGCGCGGGGGGACTTCCCATCTCTGGAAACACCATATATTTT.